The clone carrying this T cell receptor (beta chain) was counted once. Its antigen is still unknown. V lost 10 bases and J lost 0; bases outside the gene matches: 11. Germline V gene sequence: CDR1 LNHDA, CDR2 SQIVND (reference sequence). The CDR3 extends over 15 amino acids. The run depth of the assay was deep. Some clones are missing from TCRdb's copy, which holds only in-frame ones; the method was immunoSEQ multiplex PCR. The sample carries about 2.1 million clones, just over 90% recorded once. Naive CD8 populations comprised CD45RO-negative cells positively selected for CCR7, excluding terminally differentiated effector memory CD45RA+ cells. The data originate from a study of shared clonotypes between healthy human individuals. Study conclusions and caveats: Shared clonotypes: 4.5% to 6% naive CD4, under 4% naive CD8, roughly 2.2% memory CD4, 0.4% memory CD8.

The TCR comes from a man between 18 and 29 years old in good health. Some clones in this sample may be carry-over from other donors' samples. The V call is TRBV19, the J call TRBJ1-1; TRBD1 matches at 7 bases. Source material: naive CD8+ T cells from PBMCs. This CDR3 reads CATLREDRLNTEAFF. Here the CDR3 DNA reads TGTGCCACGCTCAGAGAGGACAGGTTGAACACTGAAGCTTTCTTT.